This TCR beta chain stems from a study of OX40 agonist ivuxolimab in advanced cancers. The study in broad terms: Ivuxolimab, which targeted the costimulatory receptor OX40 (CD134), was an agonistic, fully human IgG2 monoclonal antibody. Intravenous ivuxolimab was administered to patients every 2 weeks at six dose levels: 0.01, 0.1, 0.3, 1.5, 3 and 10 mg/kg. Of the 52 patients in dose escalation, around 20 had hepatocellular carcinoma, some 15 had melanoma, 9 had renal cell carcinoma and 9 had head and neck cancer. The dose-escalation cohort was over 70% male with a mean age of about 58 years, ranging from roughly 23 to 80. Patients were allowed to have had prior anti-PD-1, anti-PD-L1 or anti-CTLA-4 therapy, and 30% to 50% of the dose-escalation patients had previously received checkpoint inhibitors. Partial responses occurred in three dose-escalation patients: two with cutaneous melanoma and one with hepatocellular carcinoma. Peripheral TCRbeta sequencing was intended to test whether TCR sequence diversity was altered and clonal T-cell expansion was caused by ivuxolimab. The paper describes the monotherapy dose-escalation part (N of about 47 patients) of the phase I trial of ivuxolimab.

On the study overall, not on this receptor specifically: In partial responders in the 0.1-3.0 mg/kg groups, normalized peripheral clonal expansion was found to be among the lowest, especially among CD8+ T cells. Antigen specificity was not determined for the clonally expanded peripheral T cells. On average, CD8+ T cells showed more expanded clones than CD4+ T cells after ivuxolimab. Clonal expansion of both CD4+ and CD8+ blood T cells was observed from baseline to week 6 at doses 0.1 to 3.0 mg/kg. Low levels of normalized T-cell clonal expansion were also shown by some nonresponding patients.

The trial excluded patients who had a history of autoimmune disease or who were on systemic immunosuppression. In every dose cohort, peripheral blood was drawn for TCR sequencing at baseline, cycle 4 day 1, and cycle 7 day 1. The samples were drawn from a first-in-human, open-label, multicenter phase I dose-escalation trial of ivuxolimab. Adults with locally advanced or metastatic head and neck squamous cell, hepatocellular, melanoma or renal cell carcinoma were enrolled in the trial. Before TCR sequencing, CD4+ and CD8+ T cells were separately sorted from peripheral blood. About this clone: Its antigen is still unknown. Base-call qualities are not available, and no considerably larger clone is one nucleotide away.

Genomic DNA was extracted from sorted cells for sequencing of the TCRbeta CDR3 region. The immunoSEQ Assay was used for sequencing of TCRbeta CDR3 regions. This is the immuneACCESS table as TCRdb keeps it, with only in-frame sequences that have V and J called. A part of the clones is gone; compared with another copy, unresolved V genes explain less than half, and the rest is unexplained. Across this sample there are tens of thousands of clones, with approximately 90% seen only once. More than 5.5% of the sample is taken by the ten largest. From cysteine to phenylalanine, the CDR3 is 15 amino acids long. CDR3 DNA only is kept here, 45 bases in frame from base 1. From a lookup of the germline V gene, CDR1 and CDR2 are SGHTA and FQGNSA. The junction shows trimming of 4 bases on V and 7 bases on J, and the gene matches do not reach 8 bases of it.

Material: CD4+ or CD8+ T cells sorted from blood, obtained in a trial of the OX40 agonist ivuxolimab. The chain is made from TRBV7-2 and TRBJ2-1, and TRBD2 matches 9 of the central bases. The clonotype originates from an adult with an advanced solid tumor such as melanoma, head and neck, liver or kidney cancer. Here is the DNA: TGTGCCAGCAGCTATCCGGGACTAGCACGTAATGAGCAGTTCTTC. The resulting protein is CASSYPGLARNEQFF.